What follows are 5 T cell receptor beta chains derived from one specimen sequenced in a study of OX40 agonist ivuxolimab in advanced cancers. Method: immunoSEQ multiplex PCR; TCRdb's copy keeps in-frame clones and lacks some. The data show tens of thousands of clones, around 80% seen once. Sample: CD4+ or CD8+ T cells sorted from blood, taken in a trial of the OX40 agonist ivuxolimab. The receptors were gathered from an adult with an advanced solid tumor such as melanoma, head and neck, liver or kidney cancer.

The chain employs TRBV2 and TRBJ1-1, with D maybe TRBD1 (5 bases). Germline V lookup: CDR1 SNHLY, CDR2 FYNNEI. The CDR3 length is 14 residues. The V and J ends lost 3 bases and 0 bases respectively, with 8 bases between them. This CDR3 is CASSDRAMNTEAFF. The CDR3 DNA sequence: TGTGCCAGCAGTGACAGGGCGATGAACACTGAAGCTTTCTTT.

The chain couples TRBV6-5 to TRBJ1-1; D gene uncertain. The CDR3 covers 15 residues. The V gene lost 3 bases and the J gene lost 0 bases, with 11 bases spanning the gap. CDR1 MNHEY and CDR2 SVGAGI come from the germline V gene. Here the CDR3 reads CASSYLPILNTEAFF. CDR3 bases: TGTGCCAGCAGTTATCTCCCCATCCTGAACACTGAAGCTTTCTTT.

The J gene is TRBJ2-1, the V gene TRBV18, with D maybe TRBD2 (6 bases). The CDR3 has 12 residues. Germline CDR1 is KGHSH and CDR2 is LQKENI. V gave up 3 bases and J gave up 14 bases, with 14 bases separating them. DNA of the CDR3: TGTGCCAGCTCACCCGTAAGGGAGGAAAAGTTCTTC. It codes for CASSPVREEKFF.

The table lists this clone with a few counts. The chain has TRBV19 and TRBJ1-1, with a possible D match to TRBD1 (5 bases). CDR1 and CDR2 from the germline V gene are LNHDA and SQIVND (reference sequence). Trimming took off 7 bases at V and 1 base at J, with 19 bases between the two ends. This CDR3 region has 16 residues. The CDR3 region is CASTSLRGGGNTEAFF. The CDR3, as DNA: TGTGCCAGTACGAGCCTTCGGGGCGGAGGGAACACTGAAGCTTTCTTT.

This chain connects TRBV18 to TRBJ1-5; 8 nucleotides line up with TRBD1. CDR3 length: 17 amino acids. V lost 6 bases to trimming and J lost 0 bases; unmatched junction nucleotides: 10. Looked up from germline, CDR1 is KGHSH and CDR2 is LQKENI. CDR3 amino acids: CASSPGTGVYSNQPQHF. Here the CDR3 DNA reads TGTGCCAGCTCCCCAGGGACAGGCGTTTATAGCAATCAGCCCCAGCATTTT.